The subject of this entry is one TCR beta chain. Its cognate antigen is unknown. On cycle 4 day 1 and cycle 7 day 1, as well as at baseline, blood was sampled. The sample originates from a study of OX40 agonist ivuxolimab in advanced cancers. Looking at the study overall: In three patients, partial responses were observed, one with hepatocellular carcinoma and two with cutaneous melanoma. Overall study findings and caveats: Dosing at 0.1 to 3.0 mg/kg was accompanied by clonal expansion of CD4+ and CD8+ blood T cells by week 6. In CD8+ T cells, expanded clones were on average more numerous than in CD4+.

The germline gives CDR1 SGHRS, CDR2 YFSETQ. This CDR3 spans 14 amino acids. Between the trimmed V and J ends, which lost 0 bases and 3 bases, there was a span of 9 bases. Produced via immunoSEQ multiplex PCR; TCRdb's table is partial and in-frame only. The sample consists of some 85,000 clones, around nine tenths of them appearing once. This sequence originates from an adult with an advanced solid tumor such as melanoma, head and neck, liver or kidney cancer. The sequencing here drew on CD4+ or CD8+ T cells sorted from blood, taken in a trial of the OX40 agonist ivuxolimab. V is TRBV5-1 and J is TRBJ1-1, with D unresolved. CDR3 residues: CASSLELGDTEAFF. In nucleotides, the CDR3 is TGCGCCAGCAGCTTGGAATTGGGAGACACTGAAGCTTTCTTT. The whole variable domain, filled in from reference TRBV5-1 and TRBJ1-1, reads KAGVTQTPRYLIKTRGQQVTLSCSPISGHRSVSWYQQTPGQGLQFLFEYFSETQRNKGNFPGRFSGRQFSNSRSEMNVSTLELGDSALYLCASSLELGDTEAFFGQGTRLTVV.